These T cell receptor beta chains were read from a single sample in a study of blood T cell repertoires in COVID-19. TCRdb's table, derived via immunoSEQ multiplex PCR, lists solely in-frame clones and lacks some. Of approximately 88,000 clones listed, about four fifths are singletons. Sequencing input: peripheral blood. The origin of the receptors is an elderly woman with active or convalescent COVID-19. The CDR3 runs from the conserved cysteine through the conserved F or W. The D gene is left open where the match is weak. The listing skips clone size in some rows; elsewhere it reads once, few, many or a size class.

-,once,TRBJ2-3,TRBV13,CASSLTGHTQYF,TGTGCCAGCAGCTTAACAGGGCATACGCAGTATTTT
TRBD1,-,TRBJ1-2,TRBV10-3,CAISEGVQGAYGYTF,TGTGCCATCAGTGAAGGTGTGCAGGGGGCCTACGGCTACACCTTC
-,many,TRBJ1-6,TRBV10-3,CAISEGPPIYNSPLHF,TGTGCCATCAGTGAGGGCCCACCGATATATAATTCACCCCTCCACTTT
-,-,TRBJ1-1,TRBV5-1,CASSSHRVAEAFF,TGCGCCAGCAGCAGTCACAGGGTGGCTGAAGCTTTCTTT
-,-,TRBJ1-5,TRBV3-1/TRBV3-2,CASSQERELPRDRNQPQHF,TGTGCCAGCAGCCAAGAAAGAGAACTACCACGGGATCGCAATCAGCCCCAGCATTTT
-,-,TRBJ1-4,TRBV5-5,CASSFYGGREKLFF,TGTGCCAGCAGCTTTTACGGAGGAAGAGAAAAACTGTTTTTT
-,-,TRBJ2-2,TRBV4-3,CASSQGTVNTGELFF,TGCGCCAGCAGCCAAGGGACAGTAAACACCGGGGAGCTGTTTTTT
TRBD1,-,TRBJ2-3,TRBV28,CASSAGGQRDTQYF,TGTGCCAGCAGCGCTGGGGGACAGCGGGATACGCAGTATTTT
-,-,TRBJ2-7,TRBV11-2,CASSSHRDYEQYF,TGTGCCAGCAGCTCCCATCGGGATTACGAGCAGTACTTC
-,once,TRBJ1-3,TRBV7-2,CASSYSSGNTIYF,TGTGCCAGCAGCTACAGCTCTGGAAACACCATATATTTT
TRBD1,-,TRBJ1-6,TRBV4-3,CASSHSAGTVYSPLHF,TGCGCCAGCAGCCATTCTGCCGGGACAGTTTATTCACCCCTCCACTTT
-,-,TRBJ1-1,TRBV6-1,CASSDRGYTEAFF,TGTGCCAGCAGTGACAGGGGCTACACTGAAGCTTTCTTT
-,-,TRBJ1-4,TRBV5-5,CASSLDGRPNEKLFF,TGTGCCAGCAGCTTGGACGGCAGGCCAAATGAAAAACTGTTTTTT
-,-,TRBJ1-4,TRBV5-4,CASSLRGGTNEKLFF,TGTGCCAGCAGCCTCCGCGGGGGCACTAATGAAAAACTGTTTTTT
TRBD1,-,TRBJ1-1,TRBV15,CATSRDRANTEAFF,TGTGCCACCAGCAGGGACAGGGCGAACACTGAAGCTTTCTTT
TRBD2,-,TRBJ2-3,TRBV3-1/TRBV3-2,CARSSGGVWSTDTQYF,TGTGCCCGATCTAGCGGGGGGGTTTGGAGCACAGATACGCAGTATTTT
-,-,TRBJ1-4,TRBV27,CASSFTQGNEKLFF,TGTGCCAGCAGTTTTACCCAGGGAAATGAAAAACTGTTTTTT
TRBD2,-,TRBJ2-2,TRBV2,CASSDGEGGRTGELFF,TGTGCCAGCAGTGATGGGGAGGGCGGGAGGACCGGGGAGCTGTTTTTT
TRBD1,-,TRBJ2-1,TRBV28,CASRPTGGFYNEQFF,TGTGCCAGCAGGCCTACAGGGGGCTTCTACAATGAGCAGTTCTTC
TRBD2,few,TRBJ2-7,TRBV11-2,CASSPLAGGPVREQYF,TGTGCCAGCAGCCCCCTAGCGGGGGGGCCAGTTCGGGAGCAGTACTTC
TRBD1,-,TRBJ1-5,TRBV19,CASKTTGGPNQPQHF,TGTGCCAGTAAAACCACAGGGGGGCCTAATCAGCCCCAGCATTTT
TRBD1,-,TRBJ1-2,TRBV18,CASSPLGQGVRGYTF,TGTGCCAGCTCACCACTTGGACAGGGAGTTAGAGGCTACACCTTC
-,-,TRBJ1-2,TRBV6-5,CASSYQAGDPYGYTF,TGTGCCAGCAGTTACCAGGCAGGTGACCCTTATGGCTACACCTTC
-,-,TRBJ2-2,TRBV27,CASSLRNRIVANTGELFF,TGTGCCAGCAGTTTAAGGAACAGGATCGTTGCGAACACCGGGGAGCTGTTTTTT
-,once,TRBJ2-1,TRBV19,CASSKGLHNEQFF,TGTGCCAGTAGTAAGGGACTCCACAATGAGCAGTTCTTC